The T cell receptor beta chain under discussion was sequenced for a study of vaccination effects on CD4 cells after COVID-19. Some clones are missing from TCRdb's copy, which holds only in-frame ones; the method was immunoSEQ multiplex PCR. The profile shows about 59,000 clones, just under 80% of them singletons. Findings and limits, study-wide: Small numbers of convalescent patients limited the study. It also lacked early post-infection timepoints.

Peptide-pool stimulation followed by sequencing identified expanded antigen-specific CD4+ clonotypes in the ViraFEST assay. After less than twelve days in culture, the CD4+ T cells were isolated. All participants had two doses of either the BNT162b2 or mRNA-1273 vaccine. Having tested negative for nucleocapsid antibodies, the vaccine recipients showed no prior SARS-CoV-2 infection. Researchers reported culturing over 1.5 million PBMC in each well, adding approximately 10 IU/ml IL-2 and about 9.5 ug/ml peptides. With regard to this clone: No antigen is known for it.

Sequences were derived from CD4+ T cells from PBMCs cultured with HCoV-OC43 spike peptides, sampled after COVID-19 vaccination. Subset described: HCoV-OC43 spike overlapping peptide pool stimulation. The receptor comes from a human donor who received a COVID-19 vaccine.

This CDR3 is CASKKDSGNTIYF. DNA of the CDR3: TGTGCCAGTAAAAAAGACAGCGGAAACACCATATATTTT. The chain combines TRBV19 with TRBJ1-3; TRBD1 is a possible D gene (5 bases). Trimming stripped 7 bases from V and 4 bases from J, with 11 bases between. The CDR3 length is 13 residues. Germline-derived CDR1 and CDR2 are LNHDA and SQIVND (reference sequence).